This TCR beta chain was sequenced during a study of cytomegalovirus exposure and HLA in healthy donors. Overall study findings and caveats: One later analysis reportedly identified an Asian-associated ancestry cluster that showed fewer N-insertions than the roughly 600-donor mean.

Healthy donors of bone marrow made up the group. The length of the CDR3 is 14 residues. V was shortened by 0 bases and J by 3 bases, with 7 bases between the two germline ends. Germline lookup yields CDR1 SGHRS and CDR2 YFSETQ. PCR was performed using 60 Vbeta and 13 Jbeta primers. Sequencing used immunoSEQ multiplex PCR; TCRdb keeps in-frame clones, though not all of them. The sample lists 77,000 or so clones; about 79% were seen once. This clone was recorded a few times. Antigen: not known. Input material: PBMCs. This sequence joins TRBV5-1 and TRBJ2-1; D perhaps matches TRBD1 (5 bases). This TCR was recovered from a woman aged 40 to 50 in good health and CMV-seronegative. CDR3 nucleotide sequence: TGCGCCAGCAGCTTGGACAGGAGCTACAATGAGCAGTTCTTC. Its translation is CASSLDRSYNEQFF.